The subject of this entry is one TCR beta chain. This record belongs to a study of CD8 T cells in Susac syndrome. An amount of RNA that ranged from roughly 0.5 to 1 ug was reverse transcribed with random hexamers. Amplification of TCR beta CDR3 used immunoSEQ multiplex PCR across 54 Vbeta and 13 Jbeta. Each CDR3 protein gets one entry after TCRdb re-called the immunoSEQ multiplex PCR reads with MiXCR. Of roughly 120,000 distinct CDR3 sequences in the sample, 90% to 95% are singletons; the top ten hold under 0.095%. This CDR3 region has 12 residues. The ends were cut back, 5 bases at V and 0 bases at J, with 6 bases in the middle. From germline, CDR1 is SQVTM and CDR2 ANQGSEA.

The V gene is TRBV29-1, the J gene TRBJ2-3; D gene ambiguous. Sequencing was carried out using CD4+ T cells from PBMCs. The sequence came from a human donor in good health. The CDR3 is CSVFQSTDTQYF. The CDR3, as DNA: TGCAGCGTTTTCCAGAGCACAGATACGCAGTATTTT.